This paragraph reports one T cell receptor (beta chain). The sample comes from a study of blood T cell repertoires in COVID-19. Overall study context: T cells, B-cell-depleted T cells, or PBMCs provided the cDNA or gDNA that served as material.

In the source study's methods: For nucleated cells, counts were estimated from reference gene primer amplification. Profiled with immunoSEQ multiplex PCR; TCRdb holds only in-frame clones, not every one. V, J and clone size are taken as reported in that table, and D and trimming were inferred from the DNA itself. Altogether more than 20,000 clones are present, approximately 80% being singletons, with the ten largest covering 22%. In germline, CDR1 is LGHNA, CDR2 YSLEER. Unmatched junction bases numbered 1, after V lost 3 bases and J lost 5 bases. CDR3 length: 14 amino acids. Sequencing was carried out using peripheral blood. This clonotype was sampled from a man older than 75 with active or convalescent COVID-19. The V and J genes are TRBV4-3 and TRBJ2-5; TRBD1 matches 12 bases. CDR3 bases: TGCGCCAGCAGCCAGGGACAGGGGGCCGAGACCCAGTACTTC. It encodes CASSQGQGAETQYF.